What follows describes a single TCR beta chain. Genomic DNA served as template for TCR beta VDJ and CDR3 profiling. TCRdb analysed the reads with MiXCR anew, one entry per CDR3 protein. This sample has roughly 290,000 distinct CDR3 sequences, with under 60% found just once. The source of the sample is a study of CD8+CD57+ T cells in acquired aplastic anemia. Overall study: The DNA of sorted CD4+ and CD8+ cells averaged approximately 3.3 ug.

Patients who underwent sequencing had shown CD8+CD57+ cell expansion by flow cytometry. All patients were therapy-naive when blood was sampled. V lost 5 bases to trimming and J lost 1 base; unmatched junction nucleotides: 6. The CDR3 sequence is 15 residues long. The specimen sequenced was sorted CD4+, CD8+, or CD8+CD57+ T cells (not recorded which) from PBMCs. The V call is TRBV12-3 or TRBV12-4, the J call TRBJ2-7; 9 nucleotides line up with TRBD2. The clonotype comes from a human donor with aplastic anemia. The CDR3 protein is CASSTGTSLSYEQYF. The DNA of the CDR3 is TGTGCCAGCAGTACCGGGACTAGCCTGTCCTACGAGCAGTACTTC.